This TCR beta chain was captured in a study of T cell repertoires in cytomegalovirus infection. Whole-study context: Epitope selection comprised recently identified HLA-C-restricted CMV epitopes and well-studied HLA-B-restricted CMV epitopes. Indications of both CMV infection and matching HLA type were provided by public TCR beta signatures. Study-level findings and limits: CMV-specific TCR beta clonotypes restricted by HLA-C dominated the ex vivo response.

TCRdb fed the reads into MiXCR, producing one record per CDR3 protein. The table lists hundreds of thousands of distinct CDR3 sequences, roughly 33% of them singletons. The V end lost 7 bases, the J end lost 2 bases, and 9 bases lay between the germline ends. Germline CDR1 is DFQATT and CDR2 is SNEGSKA (reference sequence). The CDR3 is made up of 11 amino acids. In regard to this clonotype: Its antigen is currently unknown.

The TCR was taken from a human donor in good health (CMV status not recorded). Some clones in this sample may be carry-over from other donors' samples. The specimen comprised cultured PBMCs, sampled from culture after CMV antigen stimulation. The V gene is TRBV20-1, the J gene TRBJ2-7; perhaps D is TRBD1 or TRBD2 (6 bases each). In nucleotides, the CDR3 is TGCAGTGGAAGGGGGGCCTACGAGCAGTACTTC. This codes for CSGRGAYEQYF.